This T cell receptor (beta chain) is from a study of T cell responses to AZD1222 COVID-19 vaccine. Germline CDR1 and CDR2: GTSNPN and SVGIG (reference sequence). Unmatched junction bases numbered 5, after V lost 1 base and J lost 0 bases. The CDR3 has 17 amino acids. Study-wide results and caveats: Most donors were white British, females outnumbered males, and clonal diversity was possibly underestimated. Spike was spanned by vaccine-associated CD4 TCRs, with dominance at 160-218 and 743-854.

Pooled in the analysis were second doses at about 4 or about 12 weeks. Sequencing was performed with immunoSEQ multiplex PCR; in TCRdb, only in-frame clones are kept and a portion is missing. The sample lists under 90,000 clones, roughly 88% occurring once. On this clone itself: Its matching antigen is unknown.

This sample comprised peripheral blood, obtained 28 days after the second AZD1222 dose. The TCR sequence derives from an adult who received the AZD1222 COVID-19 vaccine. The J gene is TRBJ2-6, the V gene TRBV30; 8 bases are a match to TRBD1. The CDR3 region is CAWSARTGSSGANVLTF. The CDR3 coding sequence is TGTGCCTGGAGTGCAAGGACAGGGTCCTCTGGGGCCAACGTCCTGACTTTC. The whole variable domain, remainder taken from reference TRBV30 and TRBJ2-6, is SQTIHQWPATLVQPVGSPLSLECTVEGTSNPNLYWYRQAAGRGLQLLFYSVGIGQISSEVPQNLSASRPQDRQFILSSKKLLLSDSGFYLCAWSARTGSSGANVLTFGAGSRLTVL.